The rows below give T cell receptor beta chains drawn from one sample of a study of blood T cell repertoires in COVID-19. The method was immunoSEQ multiplex PCR; TCRdb's version includes in-frame clones alone and lacks a portion of them. Of approximately 250,000 clones in the sample, about 85% are singletons; the top ten hold 4.2%. The sequenced material came from peripheral blood. Receptors were obtained from a man between 60 and 75 years old with acute or convalescent COVID-19. Both conserved end residues are part of each CDR3. The order of the fields is clone size, J gene, D gene, V gene, CDR3 DNA, CDR3 protein. The D gene is left open where the match is weak. Clone size is stated in some rows and not others, as once, few, many or a class when expanded.

-,TRBJ2-5,TRBD2,TRBV5-6,TGTGCCAGCAGCTCGGGACTAAAAGAGACCCAGTACTTC,CASSSGLKETQYF
-,TRBJ2-2,TRBD1,TRBV5-1,TGCGCCAGCGCACAGGGGTTCACCGGGGAGCTGTTTTTT,CASAQGFTGELFF
few,TRBJ1-1,TRBD1,TRBV6-5,TGTGCCAGCAGTTACCTCATGACAGGGGAGACTGAAGCTTTCTTT,CASSYLMTGETEAFF
-,TRBJ1-2,TRBD1,TRBV18,TGTGCCAGCTCACCCGGGACAGGGATCTATGGCTACACCTTC,CASSPGTGIYGYTF
-,TRBJ2-2,TRBD1,TRBV27,TGTGCCAGCAGAAAACAGGGGTATCGGACCGGGGAGCTGTTTTTT,CASRKQGYRTGELFF
-,TRBJ2-3,TRBD2,TRBV6-5,TGTGCCAGCCAAGCGGGGGAATCAGATACGCAGTATTTT,CASQAGESDTQYF
-,TRBJ2-1,-,TRBV24-1,TGTGCCACCTCAGGGGGGAGCGGGAGAGTCGATGAGCAGTTCTTC,CATSGGSGRVDEQFF
-,TRBJ1-1,-,TRBV7-9,TGTGCCAGCAGTTACCTTGGACGGGCTCTTGGGGCCATGAACACTGAAGCTTTCTTT,CASSYLGRALGAMNTEAFF
-,TRBJ1-5,-,TRBV19,TGTGCCAGTATCCCGGGCACAGGGTCAAACCAGCCCCAGCATTTT,CASIPGTGSNQPQHF
-,TRBJ2-7,TRBD2,TRBV3-1/TRBV3-2,TGTGCCAGCAGCCAAATACTAGCGGGTTTTTATTTCCGATACGAGCAGTACTTC,CASSQILAGFYFRYEQYF
-,TRBJ2-3,TRBD2,TRBV29-1,TGCAGCGTTGAGAACGGGAGGGCCACAGATACGCAGTATTTT,CSVENGRATDTQYF
-,TRBJ2-1,TRBD1,TRBV5-1,TGCGCCAGCAGCTACGGACAGGACCGTTACAATGAGCAGTTCTTC,CASSYGQDRYNEQFF
-,TRBJ2-1,TRBD1,TRBV10-3,TGTGCCATCAGCCCAGACAGGGATGAGCAGTTCTTC,CAISPDRDEQFF
-,TRBJ1-5,TRBD1,TRBV18,TGTGCCAGCTCACCCCAGGACAGGGGCGCCAATCAGCCCCAGCATTTT,CASSPQDRGANQPQHF
-,TRBJ2-2,-,TRBV6-6,TGTGCCAGCAGTCCTGACTACCGACCCGCCAGAGACACCGGGGAGCTGTTTTTT,CASSPDYRPARDTGELFF
-,TRBJ2-1,-,TRBV28,TGTGCCAGCAGTTTAAAAGGGTATGGGGGAGGGCAGTTCTTC,CASSLKGYGGGQFF
-,TRBJ2-1,-,TRBV15,TGTGCCACCAGCAGAACAGGGACGGGAGAGCAGTTCTTC,CATSRTGTGEQFF
-,TRBJ1-2,TRBD1,TRBV6-5,TGTGCCACCACTTCGAAGACAGGGGATGACTATGGCTACACCTTC,CATTSKTGDDYGYTF
few,TRBJ2-7,-,TRBV7-2,TGTGCCAGCAGCCCCTCCAGCGGGCTAGACTACGAGCAGTACTTC,CASSPSSGLDYEQYF
few,TRBJ2-7,TRBD2,TRBV11-1,TGTGCCAGCAGCCCCTCGGGGGCTAGCGGGGGGTACGAGCAGTACTTC,CASSPSGASGGYEQYF
once,TRBJ2-3,TRBD1,TRBV28,TGTGCCAGCAGCGAGGGGGCTTTCACAGATACGCAGTATTTT,CASSEGAFTDTQYF
-,TRBJ2-1,-,TRBV7-8,TGTGCCAGCAGCTTGACCCGGGACACCTCCTACAATGAGCAGTTCTTC,CASSLTRDTSYNEQFF
-,TRBJ1-4,TRBD1,TRBV5-1,TGCGCCAGCAGCTCGGGACAGGGGAATGAAAAACTGTTTTTT,CASSSGQGNEKLFF
-,TRBJ2-7,-,TRBV10-3,TGTGCCAGTGGGAAGTCGGGGTCCCGCGAGCAGTACTTC,CASGKSGSREQYF
-,TRBJ1-1,TRBD1,TRBV19,TGTGCCAGTACAGAAACAGGGGCGAGTGGGGTTTGGAACACTGAAGCTTTCTTT,CASTETGASGVWNTEAFF
few,TRBJ2-7,TRBD2,TRBV6-6,TGTGCCAGCAGTTACCCGTGGGGGACTAGAGACGAGCAGTACTTC,CASSYPWGTRDEQYF
-,TRBJ1-2,-,TRBV3-1/TRBV3-2,TGTGCCAGCAGCCAAAGTCAGGGGTATGGCTACACCTTC,CASSQSQGYGYTF
once,TRBJ1-1,TRBD1,TRBV10-1,TGCGCCAGCAGATATCGGGACAGGGGGAACACTGAAGCTTTCTTT,CASRYRDRGNTEAFF
-,TRBJ1-2,-,TRBV28,TGTGCCAGCAGTTTATGGGCAGGAGGTAACTATGGCTACACCTTC,CASSLWAGGNYGYTF
-,TRBJ2-2,TRBD1,TRBV30,TGTGCCTGGAGGCCGGAGGACAGGAACAGGGGATCGACCGGGGAGCTGTTTTTT,CAWRPEDRNRGSTGELFF
-,TRBJ2-3,-,TRBV7-9,TGTGCCAGCAGCTTAGGTAGCGGAGAGACAGATACGCAGTATTTT,CASSLGSGETDTQYF
-,TRBJ2-1,-,TRBV7-9,TGTGCCAGCAGGGCTAGTCTTGTCTCCTACAATGAGCAGTTCTTC,CASRASLVSYNEQFF
-,TRBJ2-5,-,TRBV11-2,TGTGCCAGCAGCTTAATAGGGGGGGAAGAGACCCAGTACTTC,CASSLIGGEETQYF
-,TRBJ2-3,TRBD2,TRBV7-2,TGTGCCAGCAGCTTAGGGCTAGCGGGAGATGCAGATACGCAGTATTTT,CASSLGLAGDADTQYF
few,TRBJ2-4,TRBD1,TRBV7-9,TGTGCCAGCAGCTTACTGCAGGGGGAAAACATTCAGTACTTC,CASSLLQGENIQYF
-,TRBJ2-7,TRBD1,TRBV28,TGTGCCAGCAGTTCCGAGGGGCAGGGGGCCTACGAGCAGTACTTC,CASSSEGQGAYEQYF
-,TRBJ1-6,TRBD1,TRBV28,TGTGCCAGTTGGGACAGTAATAATTCACCCCTCCACTTT,CASWDSNNSPLHF
few,TRBJ1-5,TRBD1,TRBV18,TGTGCCAGCTCACGACAGGGGAAGGATCAGCCCCAGCATTTT,CASSRQGKDQPQHF
-,TRBJ2-2,-,TRBV19,TGTGCCAGTAGTATTGGAGGGGGAGGGACCGGGGAGCTGTTTTTT,CASSIGGGGTGELFF
-,TRBJ1-1,-,TRBV6-5,TGTGCCAGCAGTTATAATGGACACGTGAACACTGAAGCTTTCTTT,CASSYNGHVNTEAFF
-,TRBJ1-2,TRBD1,TRBV28,TGTGCCAGTACCTCCGGGACAGGCAACTATGGCTACACCTTC,CASTSGTGNYGYTF
-,TRBJ1-1,-,TRBV18,TGTGCCAGCTCACCTTCGACAGGCCCGGGCACTGAAGCTTTCTTT,CASSPSTGPGTEAFF
-,TRBJ2-1,TRBD2,TRBV4-2,TGTGCCAGCAGCCAAGAACTAGCGGGGGTCAATGAGCAGTTCTTC,CASSQELAGVNEQFF
-,TRBJ2-7,-,TRBV11-2,TGTGCCAGCAGCCCCTTGAGAAATCCGGGACTCTACGAGCAGTACTTC,CASSPLRNPGLYEQYF
-,TRBJ2-1,-,TRBV4-2,TGTGCCAGCAGCCAAGCAGGGTTCTACAATGAGCAGTTCTTC,CASSQAGFYNEQFF
-,TRBJ2-7,TRBD1,TRBV19,TGTGCCAGTAGTCAGCAGGGGGCACTCGAGCAGTACTTC,CASSQQGALEQYF
-,TRBJ2-3,TRBD2,TRBV19,TGTGCCAGTAGTAACGGGAGGAGCACAGATACGCAGTATTTT,CASSNGRSTDTQYF
-,TRBJ1-5,-,TRBV6-4,TGTGCCAGCAGTGACCGGGCAGGGCATTCCCCCCTCAATCAGCCCCAGCATTTT,CASSDRAGHSPLNQPQHF
-,TRBJ2-3,TRBD2,TRBV3-1/TRBV3-2,TGTGCCAGCAGCCCCTATCGGACTAGCGGGAACACAGATACGCAGTATTTT,CASSPYRTSGNTDTQYF
-,TRBJ2-2,TRBD2,TRBV24-1,TGTGCCACCAGTGGTTCGACTAGCGGGGCCCAGAACACCGGGGAGCTGTTTTTT,CATSGSTSGAQNTGELFF
-,TRBJ2-3,TRBD2,TRBV28,TGTGCCAGCAATACCAATAGCGGGAGTGTCCCAGATACGCAGTATTTT,CASNTNSGSVPDTQYF
once,TRBJ2-5,TRBD2,TRBV4-1,TGCGCCAGCAGACGGACTAGCGGGGGGGCCGGAGAGACCCAGTACTTC,CASRRTSGGAGETQYF
-,TRBJ2-6,TRBD2,TRBV19,TGTGCCAGTAGTAAAGCGGGAGCTGGGGCCAACGTCCTGACTTTC,CASSKAGAGANVLTF
-,TRBJ2-7,TRBD1,TRBV27,TGTGCCAGCAGCGCACAGGGGCGCTGGGGCTCTAGCTCCTACGAGCAGTACTTC,CASSAQGRWGSSSYEQYF
-,TRBJ1-2,-,TRBV5-1,TGCGCCAGCAGCCCGGACATGAACTATGGCTACACCTTC,CASSPDMNYGYTF
-,TRBJ1-4,-,TRBV2,TGTGCCAGCAGTGGGATTCAGGGAAGCAATGAAAAACTGTTTTTT,CASSGIQGSNEKLFF
-,TRBJ2-1,TRBD2,TRBV5-1,TGCGCCAGCAGCCCCGGACTAGCGGGGGGCAATGAGCAGTTCTTC,CASSPGLAGGNEQFF
-,TRBJ1-3,-,TRBV9,TGTGCCAGCAGCGTAGCGCAGGGGCACGGAAACACCATATATTTT,CASSVAQGHGNTIYF
-,TRBJ1-1,TRBD1,TRBV9,TGTGCCAGCAGCGTAGTTCAGGGGGCCTCTGAAGCTTTCTTT,CASSVVQGASEAFF
-,TRBJ2-7,-,TRBV13,TGTGCCAGCAGCTTAGAGGGGTACCGGCCCTACGAGCAGTACTTC,CASSLEGYRPYEQYF